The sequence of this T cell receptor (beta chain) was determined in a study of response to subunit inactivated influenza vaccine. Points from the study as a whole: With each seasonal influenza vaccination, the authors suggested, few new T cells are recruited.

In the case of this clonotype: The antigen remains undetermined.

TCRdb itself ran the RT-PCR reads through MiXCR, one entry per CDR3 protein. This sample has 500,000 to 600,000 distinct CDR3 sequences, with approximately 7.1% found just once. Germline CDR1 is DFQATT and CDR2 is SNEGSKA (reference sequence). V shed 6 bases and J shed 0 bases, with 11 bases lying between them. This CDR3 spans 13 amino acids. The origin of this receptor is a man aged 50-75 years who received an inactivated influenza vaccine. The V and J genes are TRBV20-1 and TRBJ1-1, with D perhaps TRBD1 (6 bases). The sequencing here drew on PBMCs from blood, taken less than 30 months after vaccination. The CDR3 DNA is TGCAGTGCCCAGGGGACCTTGAACACTGAAGCTTTCTTT. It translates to CSAQGTLNTEAFF.